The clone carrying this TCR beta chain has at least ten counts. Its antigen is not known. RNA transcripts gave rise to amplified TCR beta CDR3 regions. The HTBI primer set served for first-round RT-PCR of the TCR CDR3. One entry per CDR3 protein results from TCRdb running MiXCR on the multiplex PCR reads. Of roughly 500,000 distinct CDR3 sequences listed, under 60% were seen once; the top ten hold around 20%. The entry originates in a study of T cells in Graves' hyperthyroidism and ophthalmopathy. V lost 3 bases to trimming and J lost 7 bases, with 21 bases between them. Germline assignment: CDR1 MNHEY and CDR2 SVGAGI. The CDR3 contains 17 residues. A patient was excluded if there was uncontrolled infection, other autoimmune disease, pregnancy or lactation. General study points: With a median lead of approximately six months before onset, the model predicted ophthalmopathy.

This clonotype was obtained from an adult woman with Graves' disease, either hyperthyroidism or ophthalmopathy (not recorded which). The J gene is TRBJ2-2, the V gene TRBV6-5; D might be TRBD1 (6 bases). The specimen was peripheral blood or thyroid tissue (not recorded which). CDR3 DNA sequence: TGTGCCAGCAGTTATCTGCTGGGGGCAAGGGAGCACGGGGAGCTGTTTTTT. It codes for CASSYLLGAREHGELFF.